A single sample is the source of the 28 T cell receptor beta chains below, sequenced in a study of cytomegalovirus exposure and HLA in healthy donors. With 60 Vbeta and 13 Jbeta primers, the PCR was carried out. TCRdb keeps only in-frame clones here, not all; method: immunoSEQ multiplex PCR. The data show roughly 100,000 clones, under 85% seen once. The sequencing sample was made of PBMCs. The receptors were gathered from a woman in her 40s in good health and CMV-seropositive.

The genes are TRBV10-1 and TRBJ2-3, with 9 nucleotides matching TRBD2. The length of the CDR3 is 16 residues. The germline CDR1 and CDR2 sequences are WNHNN and SYGVQD (reference sequence). V shed 0 bases, J shed 2 bases, and the junction held 3 bases outside the gene matches. The CDR3 nucleotides read TGCGCCAGCAGTGAGTCGCTAGCGGGAAACACAGATACGCAGTATTTT. It yields the protein CASSESLAGNTDTQYF.

The chain is built from TRBV5-1 and TRBJ1-4, with D possibly matching TRBD1 (5 bases). This CDR3 spans 14 amino acids. Germline loops: CDR1 SGHRS, CDR2 YFSETQ. The V end was cut by 0 bases, the J end by 5 bases, with 8 bases between. The CDR3 sequence: CASSLAGPNEKLFF. The CDR3 DNA reads as TGCGCCAGCAGCTTGGCAGGGCCCAATGAAAAACTGTTTTTT.

J is TRBJ1-1 and V is TRBV18, with 9 positions matching TRBD1. This CDR3 has 15 residues. Trimming took 3 bases from V and 5 from J; bases not matched to a gene: 7. The germline gives CDR1 KGHSH, CDR2 LQKENI. This CDR3 is CASSPQTGGGTEAFF. DNA for the CDR3: TGTGCCAGCTCACCCCAAACAGGGGGCGGAACTGAAGCTTTCTTT.

About this clone itself: At one boundary the junction diverges from the germline segment, which might be a read error. V is TRBV7-9 and J is TRBJ1-3, with D tentatively TRBD1 (5 bases). The CDR3 runs to 14 residues. CDR1 and CDR2 (germline): SEHNR, FQNEAQ (reference sequence). The CDR3 DNA sequence: TGTTCCAGCAGCTTGGGGGGGTCCGGAAACACCATATATTTT. This translates into CSSSLGGSGNTIYF.

J is TRBJ2-7 and V is TRBV5-4; 8 nucleotides align to TRBD1. The CDR3 spans 14 residues. Germline trimming cut 3 bases from V and 3 bases from J; bases unmatched to any gene: 5. CDR1 and CDR2 (germline): SGHNT, YYREEE (reference sequence). The CDR3 loop is CASSSKTGDYEQYF. The CDR3 DNA follows: TGTGCCAGCAGCTCTAAGACAGGGGACTACGAGCAGTACTTC. The complete variable domain, with remaining parts taken from reference TRBV5-4 and TRBJ2-7, reads ETGVTQSPTHLIKTRGQQVTLRCSSQSGHNTVSWYQQALGQGPQFIFQYYREEENGRGNFPPRFSGLQFPNYSSELNVNALELDDSALYLCASSSKTGDYEQYFGPGTRLTVT.

The chain recombines TRBV7-8 with TRBJ2-3; 8 bases are shared with TRBD2. CDR1 is SGHVS and CDR2 is FQNEAQ in the germline V gene. The CDR3 runs 13 residues. V dropped 6 bases and J dropped 9; count of bases not matched to a gene: 8. Here the CDR3 reads CASRPTGGQTQYF. The CDR3 DNA reads TGTGCCAGCAGACCAACGGGGGGGCAAACGCAGTATTTT.

J is TRBJ1-4 and V is TRBV2, with TRBD1 matching 8 bases. CDR1 is SNHLY and CDR2 is FYNNEI in the germline V gene. The length of the CDR3 is 15 residues. After removal of 2 bases from V and 8 bases from J, the junction contained 7 bases not matched to a gene. CDR3 protein: CASSESTGASEKLFF. DNA for the CDR3: TGTGCCAGCAGTGAATCGACAGGGGCTTCGGAAAAACTGTTTTTT.

The rearrangement uses TRBV18 and TRBJ2-1; TRBD1 might be the D (5 bases). The CDR3 runs 15 residues. The germline V and J ends were trimmed by 3 bases and 6 bases, with 15 bases remaining between them. Germline CDR1 and CDR2: KGHSH and LQKENI. The CDR3 bases are TGTGCCAGCTCACCGGGGCTTACGAGGACCAATGAGCAGTTCTTC. It is translated as CASSPGLTRTNEQFF.

This chain connects TRBV5-1 to TRBJ2-4; D is perhaps TRBD2 (5 bases). The CDR3 spans 14 residues. Trimming removed 2 bases at V and 1 base at J, with 7 bases between. Germline values: CDR1 SGHRS, CDR2 YFSETQ. The CDR3 region has the DNA TGCGCCAGCAGCTTTGAGGGCGCCAAAAACATTCAGTACTTC. Residues: CASSFEGAKNIQYF.

The chain has TRBV28 and TRBJ1-3; 7 nucleotides agree with TRBD1. CDR1 is MDHEN, CDR2 SYDVKM, per germline. The ends lost 5 bases at V and 0 bases at J; junction bases unmatched: 16. This CDR3 spans 19 amino acids. The CDR3 DNA reads as TGTGCCAGCAGTCTCCACAGGGGAACCCTGATAAGCTCTGGAAACACCATATATTTT. As protein: CASSLHRGTLISSGNTIYF.

This chain joins TRBV5-5 and TRBJ2-5; tentatively, D is TRBD1 (5 bases). V was clipped by 4 bases and J by 2 bases, with 15 bases between them. The V gene's germline CDR1 is SGHKS and CDR2 YYEKEE (reference sequence). The CDR3 spans 15 residues. CDR3 DNA sequence: TGTGCCAGCAGCCTTCGGACACTACCTCAAGAGACCCAGTACTTC. It yields the protein CASSLRTLPQETQYF.

This clone has a handful of counts. V is TRBV7-2 and J is TRBJ2-7, with D possibly being TRBD2 (5 bases). This CDR3 is built from 14 residues. V lost 5 bases and J lost 1, with 12 bases in between. Germline assignment: CDR1 SGHTA and CDR2 FQGNSA. CDR3: CASSPPGLSYEQYF. The CDR3 coding sequence is TGTGCCAGCAGCCCCCCGGGGTTGTCCTACGAGCAGTACTTC.

In nucleotides, the CDR3 is TGTGCCTCCCCGGGACTAGCGGTCTACACCGGGGAGCTGTTTTTT. Its protein is CASPGLAVYTGELFF. The chain links TRBV7-9 to TRBJ2-2; TRBD2 matches 11 bases. Unmatched junction bases numbered 8, after V lost 11 bases and J lost 3 bases. CDR3 size: 15 residues. Germline V gene lookup returns CDR1 SEHNR and CDR2 FQNEAQ (reference sequence).

The J gene is TRBJ2-3, the V gene TRBV11-3; TRBD2 matches at 10 bases. The germline gives CDR1 SGHNT, CDR2 YENEEA. The CDR3 is 18 residues long. After removal of 1 base from V and 0 bases from J, the junction contained 7 bases not matched to a gene. CDR3 loop: CASSLGAGGGFSTDTQYF. The DNA of the CDR3 is TGTGCCAGCAGCTTAGGAGCGGGGGGGGGATTTAGCACAGATACGCAGTATTTT.

This clone occurred a few times. CDR3 sequence (DNA): TGTGCCAGCAGCCCGTCACTAGCGGGATCCGGGGAGCTGTTTTTT. Its protein product is CASSPSLAGSGELFF. The J gene is TRBJ2-2, the V gene TRBV4-2, with 10 bases aligning to TRBD2. CDR1 and CDR2 (germline): LGHNA, YNFKEQ. The CDR3 spans 15 residues. V trimming: 4 bases; J trimming: 6 bases; junction bases outside the gene matches: 5.

This chain joins TRBV6-5 and TRBJ1-1, with 9 bases aligning to TRBD1. Trimming removed 6 bases from V and 3 bases from J; junction bases left unmatched: 8. This CDR3 is built from 15 residues. In germline, CDR1 is MNHEY, CDR2 SVGAGI. The CDR3 region is CASRSSGQGYTEAFF. CDR3 nucleotides: TGTGCCAGCAGGTCCTCGGGACAGGGTTACACTGAAGCTTTCTTT.

The sample holds a few counts of this clone. V is TRBV28 and J is TRBJ2-1; D not resolved. The CDR3 has 16 amino acids. V lost 10 bases and J 0 bases, leaving 19 bases between the germline ends. The germline V gene encodes CDR1 MDHEN and CDR2 SYDVKM. This chain's CDR3 is CATDDTRWSSYNEQFF. The CDR3 DNA reads TGTGCCACAGATGATACGAGGTGGAGCTCCTACAATGAGCAGTTCTTC.

This chain connects TRBV29-1 to TRBJ2-7; 8 nucleotides line up with TRBD1. This CDR3 comprises 14 residues. Trimming took 6 bases from V and 3 from J; bases not matched to a gene: 10. Looked up from germline, CDR1 is SQVTM and CDR2 is ANQGSEA. This CDR3 reads CSVAQGARDYEQYF. In nucleotides, the CDR3 is TGCAGCGTGGCCCAGGGGGCGCGAGACTACGAGCAGTACTTC.

The chain is built from TRBV27 and TRBJ2-3, with TRBD2 matching 8 bases. Trimming at V came to 2 bases and at J to 3 bases, leaving 4 bases not matched to a gene. CDR3 length: 15 residues. Germline V gene sequence: CDR1 MNHEY, CDR2 SMNVEV (reference sequence). CDR3: CASSLIAGITDTQYF. DNA of the CDR3: TGTGCCAGCAGTTTAATAGCGGGGATAACAGATACGCAGTATTTT.

This chain links TRBV6-1 with TRBJ1-1; 10 bases are shared with TRBD1. CDR1 MNHNS and CDR2 SASEGT come from the germline V gene. Trimming at V came to 1 base and at J to 11 bases, leaving 7 bases not matched to a gene. The CDR3 runs to 14 residues. Here the CDR3 reads CASSEEGTGEMAFF. For the CDR3, the DNA is TGTGCCAGCAGTGAAGAAGGGACAGGGGAAATGGCTTTCTTT.

The chain combines TRBV5-1 with TRBJ2-3; 14 bases fit TRBD2. Germline CDR1 SGHRS, CDR2 YFSETQ. The CDR3 has 16 amino acids. The trim removed 4 bases at V and 4 bases at J, leaving 5 bases unmatched. The CDR3 nucleotides are TGCGCCAGCAGCCCAGGGACTAGCGGGAGATCAGATACGCAGTATTTT. Translation gives CASSPGTSGRSDTQYF.

Note on this clone: One end of the junction is discordant with germline, which a read error may explain. This chain connects TRBV7-9 to TRBJ1-4; 7 bases match TRBD1. CDR1 is SEHNR and CDR2 is FQNEAQ in the germline V gene (reference sequence). CDR3 size: 14 residues. CDR3 in amino acids: CSSSRQGFKEKLFF. In nucleotides, the CDR3 is TGTTCCAGCAGTCGACAGGGTTTCAAAGAAAAACTGTTTTTT.

This clone occurred a few times. V and J are TRBV19 and TRBJ1-1; no reliable D call. Germline CDR1 is LNHDA and CDR2 is SQIVND (reference sequence). V lost 1 base, J lost 6 bases, and 18 bases lay in between. There are 16 residues in the CDR3. The CDR3 DNA sequence: TGTGCCAGTAGTATAGCCGGGGAGGGTAGTTCGGCTGAAGCTTTCTTT. Its translation is CASSIAGEGSSAEAFF.

The chain uses TRBV19 and TRBJ1-2; TRBD1 matches 9 bases. Germline V gives CDR1 LNHDA, CDR2 SQIVND (reference sequence). V shed 5 bases and J 8 bases; nucleotides not matched to a gene: 15. CDR3 length: 16 residues. CDR3 amino acids: CASSAPDGTGSLGYTF. The CDR3 DNA follows: TGTGCCAGTAGTGCCCCAGACGGGACAGGGAGCTTGGGCTACACCTTC.

This sequence joins TRBV7-8 and TRBJ2-1; 11 bases are shared with TRBD2. This CDR3 contains 17 residues. Per the germline V gene, CDR1 is SGHVS and CDR2 is FQNEAQ. After removal of 0 bases from V and 7 bases from J, the junction contained 8 bases not matched to a gene. CDR3 sequence reads: CASSLALRLAGGNEQFF. The CDR3, as DNA: TGTGCCAGCAGCTTAGCGCTTCGGCTAGCGGGGGGAAATGAGCAGTTCTTC.

The chain uses TRBV14 and TRBJ1-1; D may be TRBD1 (5 bases). This CDR3 comprises 13 residues. Looked up from germline, CDR1 is SGHDN and CDR2 is FVKESK. The V and J ends lost 3 bases and 8 bases respectively, with 13 bases between them. CDR3 sequence: CASSQQGAGEAFF. CDR3 nucleotide sequence: TGTGCCAGCAGCCAGCAAGGGGCAGGCGAAGCTTTCTTT.

CDR3 sequence: CASSSVIGIYF. In DNA, the CDR3 is TGTGCCAGTAGTTCGGTTATCGGGATATATTTT. The chain combines TRBV19 with TRBJ1-3; D not certain. The CDR3 has 11 amino acids. V lost 5 bases and J 13 bases, leaving 12 bases between the germline ends. The germline gives CDR1 LNHDA, CDR2 SQIVND (reference sequence).

The chain has TRBV28 and TRBJ2-7, with D perhaps TRBD2 (6 bases). The CDR3 is 13 residues long. Looked up from germline, CDR1 is MDHEN and CDR2 is SYDVKM. Trimming removed 3 bases at V and 2 bases at J, with 8 bases between. The DNA for the CDR3 is TGTGCCAGCAGTTTTGCGGGACCCTACGAGCAGTACTTC. It translates to CASSFAGPYEQYF.